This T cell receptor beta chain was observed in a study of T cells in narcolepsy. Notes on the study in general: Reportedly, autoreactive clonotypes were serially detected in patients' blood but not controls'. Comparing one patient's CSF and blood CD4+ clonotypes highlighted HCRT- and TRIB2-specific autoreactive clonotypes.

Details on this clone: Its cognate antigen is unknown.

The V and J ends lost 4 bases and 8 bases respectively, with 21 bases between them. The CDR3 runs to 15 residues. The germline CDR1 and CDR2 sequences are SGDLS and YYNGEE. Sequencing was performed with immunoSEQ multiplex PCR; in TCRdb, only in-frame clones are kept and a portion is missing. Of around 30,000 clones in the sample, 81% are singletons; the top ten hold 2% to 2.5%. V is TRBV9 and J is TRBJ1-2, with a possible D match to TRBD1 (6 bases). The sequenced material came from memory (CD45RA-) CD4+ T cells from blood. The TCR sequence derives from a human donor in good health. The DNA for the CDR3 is TGTGCCAGCAGCCCCCAAGTTGGGGGGCTGGGCGGCTACACCTTC. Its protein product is CASSPQVGGLGGYTF.